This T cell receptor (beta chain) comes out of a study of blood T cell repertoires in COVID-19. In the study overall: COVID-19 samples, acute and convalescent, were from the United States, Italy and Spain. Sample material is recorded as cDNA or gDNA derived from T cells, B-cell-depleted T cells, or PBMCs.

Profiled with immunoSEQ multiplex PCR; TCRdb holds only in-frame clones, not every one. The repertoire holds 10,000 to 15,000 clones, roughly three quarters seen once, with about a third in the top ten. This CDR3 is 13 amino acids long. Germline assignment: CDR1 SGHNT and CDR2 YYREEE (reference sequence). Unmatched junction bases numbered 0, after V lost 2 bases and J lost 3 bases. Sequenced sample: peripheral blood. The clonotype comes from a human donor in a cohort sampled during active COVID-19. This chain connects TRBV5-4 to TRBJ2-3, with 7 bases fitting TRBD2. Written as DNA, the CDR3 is TGTGCCAGCAGCTTAGCGGGGACAGATACGCAGTATTTT. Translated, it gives CASSLAGTDTQYF.